The 8 T cell receptor beta chains below all came from one sample that was sequenced in a study of T cells in Graves' hyperthyroidism and ophthalmopathy. Amplified TCR beta CDR3 regions derived from RNA transcripts. Using the HTBI primer set, a first-round RT-PCR was run on the TCR CDR3. TCRdb independently ran MiXCR on the multiplex PCR reads; one entry per CDR3 protein. Of about 350,000 distinct CDR3 sequences in the sample, approximately 18% were seen once. The specimen was blood. The source is a woman aged 25 to 39 with Graves' hyperthyroidism that later progressed to Graves' ophthalmopathy.

This clonotype was detected only a few times. V is TRBV11-2 and J is TRBJ2-7; no firm D call. Germline values: CDR1 SGHAT, CDR2 FQNNGV. The V end was cut by 0 bases, the J end by 0 bases, with 9 bases between. The CDR3 is 15 amino acids. The CDR3 here is CASSLDLESSYEQYF. The CDR3, as DNA: TGTGCCAGCAGCTTAGATTTAGAGAGCTCCTACGAGCAGTACTTC.

This chain uses TRBV7-9 with TRBJ2-3, with a tentative D call TRBD2 (6 bases). V was trimmed by 5 bases and J by 2 bases, leaving 20 bases between them. Looked up from germline, CDR1 is SEHNR and CDR2 is FQNEAQ (reference sequence). The CDR3 runs 17 residues. CDR3 DNA: TGTGCCAGCAGCCTCCTGGGCACGGGACTCTACACAGATACGCAGTATTTT. Amino acid sequence: CASSLLGTGLYTDTQYF.

This clonotype was seen at least ten times. This chain joins TRBV7-9 and TRBJ2-7, with 8 bases matching TRBD2. The V and J ends lost 5 bases and 2 bases, in that order; junction bases with no gene match: 11. Looked up from germline, CDR1 is SEHNR and CDR2 is FQNEAQ (reference sequence). There are 16 residues in the CDR3. The CDR3 loop reads CASSVGRLASAYEQYF. DNA for the CDR3: TGTGCCAGCAGCGTAGGACGACTAGCGTCAGCCTACGAGCAGTACTTC.

The table lists this clonotype with a few counts. This rearrangement joins TRBV3-1 to TRBJ1-1; the D is unclear. V gave up 1 base and J gave up 8 bases, with 8 bases separating them. The CDR3 is 12 amino acids. Germline V gene lookup returns CDR1 LGHDT and CDR2 YNNKEL (reference sequence). The CDR3 loop is CASSQGDPEAFF. DNA of the CDR3: TGTGCCAGCAGCCAAGGGGATCCAGAAGCTTTCTTT.

This clonotype was seen a few times. This sequence joins TRBV6-1 and TRBJ2-5; D is perhaps TRBD2 (5 bases). V lost 3 bases to trimming and J lost 3 bases, with 14 bases between them. This CDR3 is 15 amino acids long. The germline V gene encodes CDR1 MNHNS and CDR2 SASEGT. CDR3 in DNA: TGTGCCAGCAGTGACAGCGGCCTGACGAAAGAGACCCAGTACTTC. This sequence encodes CASSDSGLTKETQYF.

This chain connects TRBV20-1 to TRBJ1-5; 7 bases agree with TRBD1. After removal of 0 bases from V and 3 bases from J, the junction contained 17 bases not matched to a gene. CDR1 and CDR2 from the germline V gene are DFQATT and SNEGSKA (reference sequence). There are 19 residues in the CDR3. CDR3 in amino acids: CSARDPGQRATLSNQPQHF. DNA for the CDR3: TGCAGTGCTAGAGACCCGGGACAGCGTGCAACCCTTTCCAATCAGCCCCAGCATTTT.

This clonotype was observed many times. The chain joins TRBV5-6 to TRBJ1-2; D call uncertain. CDR3 length: 13 residues. Germline-derived CDR1 and CDR2 are SGHDT and YYEEEE. Trimming pared 2 bases from V and 4 bases from J, leaving 9 bases between. The CDR3 sequence: CASSFWVSYGYTF. The CDR3 DNA reads as TGTGCCAGCAGCTTTTGGGTTAGCTATGGCTACACCTTC. The variable domain in full, with the rest retrieved from reference TRBV5-6 and TRBJ1-2, is DAGVTQSPTHLIKTRGQQVTLRCSPKSGHDTVSWYQQALGQGPQFIFQYYEEEERQRGNFPDRFSGHQFPNYSSELNVNALLLGDSALYLCASSFWVSYGYTFGSGTRLTVV.

V usage is TRBV28 and J usage is TRBJ2-5; TRBD2 matches at 7 bases. Losses at the gene ends were 6 bases for V and 5 bases for J; bases not matched to a gene: 18. There are 17 residues in the CDR3. CDR1 MDHEN and CDR2 SYDVKM come from the germline V gene. As DNA, the CDR3 is TGTGCCAGCAGCTTTGGCCTAGCGGAGCATCGGACGGAGACCCAGTACTTC. The encoded protein is CASSFGLAEHRTETQYF.